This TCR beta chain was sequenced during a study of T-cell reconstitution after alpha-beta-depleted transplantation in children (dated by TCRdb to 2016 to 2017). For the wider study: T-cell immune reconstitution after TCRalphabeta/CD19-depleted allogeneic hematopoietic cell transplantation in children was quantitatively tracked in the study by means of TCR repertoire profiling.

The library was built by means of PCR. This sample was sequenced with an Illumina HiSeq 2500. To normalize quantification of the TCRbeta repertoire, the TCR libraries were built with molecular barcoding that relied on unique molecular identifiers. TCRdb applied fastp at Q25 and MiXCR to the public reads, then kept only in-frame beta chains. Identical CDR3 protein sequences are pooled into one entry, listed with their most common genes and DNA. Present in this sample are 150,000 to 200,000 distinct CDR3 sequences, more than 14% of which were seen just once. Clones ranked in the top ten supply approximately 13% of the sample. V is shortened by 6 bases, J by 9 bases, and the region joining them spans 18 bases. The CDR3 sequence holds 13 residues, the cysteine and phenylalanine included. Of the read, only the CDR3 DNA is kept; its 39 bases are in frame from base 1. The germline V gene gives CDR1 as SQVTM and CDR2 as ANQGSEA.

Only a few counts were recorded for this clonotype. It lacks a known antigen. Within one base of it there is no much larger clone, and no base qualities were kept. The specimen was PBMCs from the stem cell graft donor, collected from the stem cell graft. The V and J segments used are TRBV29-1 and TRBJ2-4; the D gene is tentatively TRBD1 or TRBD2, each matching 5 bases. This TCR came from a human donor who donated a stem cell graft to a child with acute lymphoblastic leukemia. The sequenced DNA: TGCAGCGTCCTGAGGGCGGCTGGGGGCATTCAGTACTTC. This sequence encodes CSVLRAAGGIQYF.